Listed below are T cell receptor beta chains from one sample, sequenced in a study of shared T cell receptors in the human thymus. Assay used: immunoSEQ multiplex PCR; TCRdb lists only in-frame clones, some missing. This table holds under 850,000 clones, 88% found once. This sample was shared with a second study, whose subject was human thymus T cells.

The specimen was thymocytes. These receptors came from a boy in the first two years of life with a congenital heart defect. The CDR3 runs from the conserved cysteine through the conserved F or W. The D gene is left open where the match is weak. Clone size is stated in some rows and not others, as once, few, many or a class when expanded.

size	D	J	V	CDR3	DNA
-	TRBD2	TRBJ2-5	TRBV28	CASSLERREGPRLEETQYF	TGTGCCAGCAGTTTAGAGCGGAGGGAGGGCCCACGTCTTGAAGAGACCCAGTACTTC
-	-	TRBJ2-7	TRBV7-9	CASSLTGNHEQYF	TGTGCCAGCAGCTTAACCGGGAACCACGAGCAGTACTTC
-	TRBD2	TRBJ2-5	TRBV29-1	CSVDTSGSGETQYF	TGCAGCGTTGACACTAGCGGGAGCGGAGAGACCCAGTACTTC
-	TRBD1	TRBJ2-7	TRBV27	CASRLDRGTSYEQYF	TGTGCCAGCAGGCTGGACAGGGGCACCTCCTACGAGCAGTACTTC
-	TRBD2	TRBJ2-1	TRBV5-1	CASSSTGTSGKQQFF	TGCGCCAGCAGCTCGACCGGGACTAGCGGGAAGCAGCAGTTCTTC
-	-	TRBJ2-7	TRBV28	CASSFRRELNEQYF	TGTGCCAGCAGTTTCAGGAGGGAGCTGAACGAGCAGTACTTC
-	TRBD1	TRBJ1-2	TRBV6-4	CASRETGTEYGYTF	TGTGCCAGCAGAGAGACGGGGACAGAGTATGGCTACACCTTC
-	-	TRBJ1-1	TRBV6-5	CASSYTLGVNTEAFF	TGTGCCAGCAGTTACACCCTAGGAGTGAACACTGAAGCTTTCTTT
few	TRBD2	TRBJ2-1	TRBV4-1	CASSPSSLAAPFVDRFQFF	TGCGCCAGCAGCCCTAGCTCCCTAGCGGCCCCGTTCGTTGACCGATTTCAGTTCTTC
-	-	TRBJ2-1	TRBV7-2	CASSLSVVSGDDPYNEQFF	TGTGCCAGCAGCTTATCGGTCGTGTCAGGGGATGACCCCTACAATGAGCAGTTCTTC
-	-	TRBJ2-1	TRBV6-1	CASTGRETPYNEQFF	TGTGCCAGCACTGGACGGGAGACCCCCTACAATGAGCAGTTCTTC
-	-	TRBJ2-7	TRBV11-2	CASSSATGSYEQYF	TGTGCCAGCAGCTCGGCCACGGGGTCCTACGAGCAGTACTTC
-	TRBD1	TRBJ2-2	TRBV4-3	CASSPCHPTGGADTGELFF	TGCGCCAGCAGCCCATGTCACCCGACAGGGGGCGCCGACACCGGGGAGCTGTTTTTT
-	TRBD1	TRBJ1-4	TRBV5-4	CASSLRTGDEKLFF	TGTGCCAGCAGCTTACGGACAGGGGATGAAAAACTGTTTTTT